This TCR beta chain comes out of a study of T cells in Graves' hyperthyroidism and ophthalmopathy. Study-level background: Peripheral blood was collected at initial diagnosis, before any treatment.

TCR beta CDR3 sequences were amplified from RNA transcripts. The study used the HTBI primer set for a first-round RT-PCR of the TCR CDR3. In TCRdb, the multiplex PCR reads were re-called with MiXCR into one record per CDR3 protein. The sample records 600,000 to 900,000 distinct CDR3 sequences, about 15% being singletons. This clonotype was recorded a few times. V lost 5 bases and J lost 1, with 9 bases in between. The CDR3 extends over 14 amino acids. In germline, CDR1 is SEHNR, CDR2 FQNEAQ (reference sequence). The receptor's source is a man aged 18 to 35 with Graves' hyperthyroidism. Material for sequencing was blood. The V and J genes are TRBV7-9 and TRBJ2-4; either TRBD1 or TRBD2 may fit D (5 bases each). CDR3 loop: CASSLREAKNIQYF. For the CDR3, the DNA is TGTGCCAGCAGCCTCAGGGAGGCCAAAAACATTCAGTACTTC.